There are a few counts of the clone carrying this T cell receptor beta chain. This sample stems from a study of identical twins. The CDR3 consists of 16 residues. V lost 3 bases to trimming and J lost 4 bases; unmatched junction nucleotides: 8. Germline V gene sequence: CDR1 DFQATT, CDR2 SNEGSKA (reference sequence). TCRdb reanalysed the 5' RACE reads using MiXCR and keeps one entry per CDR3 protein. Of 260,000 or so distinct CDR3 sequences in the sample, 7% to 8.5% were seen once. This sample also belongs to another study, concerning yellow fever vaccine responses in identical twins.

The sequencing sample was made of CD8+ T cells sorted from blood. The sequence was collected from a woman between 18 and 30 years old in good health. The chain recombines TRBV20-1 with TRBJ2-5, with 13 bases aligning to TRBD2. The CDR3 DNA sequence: TGCAGTGCTAGGCAACTAGCGGGAGGGCCGGGAGAGACCCAGTACTTC. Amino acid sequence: CSARQLAGGPGETQYF.